The present T cell receptor (beta chain) was sequenced within a study of shared clonotypes between healthy human individuals. Study background: Every donor yielded three CD4 naive, three CD4 memory, two CD8 naive and one CD8 memory plate. Study conclusions and caveats: Naive subsets usually exceeded memory subsets in estimated richness.

Regarding this clone: Its antigen is still unknown.

The assay was run at deep level. The method was immunoSEQ multiplex PCR; TCRdb's version includes in-frame clones alone and lacks a portion of them. The sample comprises more than 2 million clones, roughly 95% of which are singletons, and 1.1% rests with the top ten. The CDR3 is 15 amino acids. Trimming cost V 0 bases and J 0 bases, with 6 bases left between them. The germline V gene encodes CDR1 MNHNY and CDR2 SVGAGI (reference sequence). In the naive CD8 group, cells lacked CD45RO and were positively selected for CCR7, so terminally differentiated effector memory CD45RA+ cells were left out. Adults of Caucasian background living in Nashville, Tennessee made up all donors.

The V call is TRBV6-6, the J call TRBJ2-4, with a possible D match to TRBD2 (5 bases). This TCR was recovered from a young man in good health. Sequenced input: naive CD8+ T cells sorted from blood. CDR3 loop: CASSYSEVAKNIQYF. For the CDR3, the DNA is TGTGCCAGCAGTTACTCGGAGGTAGCCAAAAACATTCAGTACTTC.